Sequencing of this T cell receptor beta chain was carried out in a study of read filtering for tumor transcriptome and immune sequencing. From approximately 400 ng of RNA, a library with molecular barcoded alpha/delta and beta/gamma adaptors was made. MiXCR was run by TCRdb on the reads, yielding one entry per CDR3 protein. This repertoire shows more than 100,000 distinct CDR3 sequences, roughly 13% found once; its top ten account for 11%. This clonotype was counted many times. V shed 5 bases and J 8 bases; nucleotides not matched to a gene: 9. Germline V gene data show CDR1 as DFQATT and CDR2 as SNEGSKA (reference sequence). The CDR3 runs to 14 residues.

The sequenced material came from a population of CD138-negative cells sorted from bone marrow. This sequence originates from a donor aged 40 or over with multiple myeloma. V gene TRBV20-1 combines with J gene TRBJ2-1, with 10 positions matching TRBD2. CDR3 nucleotides: TGCAGTGCTCGAGCGGGAGGGCCTACCGATGAGCAGTTCTTC. It codes for CSARAGGPTDEQFF.